Below are 16 T cell receptor beta chains sequenced from a single sample in a study of T-cell reconstitution after alpha-beta-depleted transplantation in children. Using unique molecular identifiers, the investigators prepared the TCRbeta library. TCRdb processed the PCR reads anew with MiXCR; each CDR3 protein has one entry. The sample shows more than 550,000 distinct CDR3 sequences, roughly a tenth of them seen only once. The material was PBMCs from the stem cell graft donor, obtained from the stem cell graft. These receptors originate from a human donor who donated a stem cell graft to a child with acute myeloid leukemia.

In its sample, this clonotype was seen a few times. The J gene is TRBJ2-7, the V gene TRBV20-1; 10 nucleotides line up with TRBD2. V dropped 0 bases and J dropped 0; count of bases not matched to a gene: 8. The CDR3 sequence is 17 residues long. Germline lookup yields CDR1 DFQATT and CDR2 SNEGSKA (reference sequence). In DNA, the CDR3 is TGCAGTGCTAGAGATGCTGGAGCTAGCGGGAGCTCCTACGAGCAGTACTTC. Protein product: CSARDAGASGSSYEQYF.

The chain couples TRBV6-2 or TRBV6-3 to TRBJ1-5; the D is unclear. The CDR3 length is 15 residues. The V end lost 7 bases, the J end lost 7 bases, and 20 bases lay between the germline ends. The germline gives CDR1 MNHEY, CDR2 SVGEGT. The CDR3 loop reads CASTNKRVLGQPQHF. DNA of the CDR3: TGTGCCAGCACGAATAAGAGGGTTCTGGGGCAGCCCCAGCATTTT.

This clonotype was seen ten or more times. The chain couples TRBV20-1 to TRBJ2-7; TRBD1 matches 7 bases. Germline CDR1 reads DFQATT; CDR2 reads SNEGSKA (reference sequence). J was trimmed by 0 bases and V by 0 bases; bases with no gene match: 8. This CDR3 has 16 amino acids. Here the CDR3 reads CSARDVGGLSSYEQYF. CDR3 nucleotide sequence: TGCAGTGCTAGAGATGTAGGGGGCTTGAGCTCCTACGAGCAGTACTTC.

In its sample, this clonotype was seen many times. The chain employs TRBV5-1 and TRBJ1-1, with 8 bases aligning to TRBD1. The CDR3 extends over 15 amino acids. Per germline, CDR1 SGHRS and CDR2 YFSETQ. V lost 5 bases to trimming and J lost 2 bases; unmatched junction nucleotides: 8. CDR3 amino acids: CASSAGTGSNTEAFF. The CDR3 DNA reads as TGCGCCAGCAGTGCCGGGACAGGCAGTAACACTGAAGCTTTCTTT.

The sample holds a few counts of this clonotype. As DNA, the CDR3 is TGCGCCAGCAGCGCTGGGACGGGCCAAGAGACCCAGTACTTC. Amino acids: CASSAGTGQETQYF. This chain connects TRBV5-1 to TRBJ2-5, with D possibly called TRBD1 or TRBD2 (5 bases each). V lost 4 bases and J 1 base, leaving 11 bases between the germline ends. There are 14 residues in the CDR3. CDR1 and CDR2 from the germline V gene are SGHRS and YFSETQ.

This clonotype occurred a few times. This chain uses TRBV18 with TRBJ2-7; D is ambiguous. Germline V gene data show CDR1 as KGHSH and CDR2 as LQKENI. The V end was cut by 0 bases, the J end by 3 bases, with 15 bases between. This CDR3 contains 16 residues. Here the CDR3 reads CASSPPAISGGYEQYF. CDR3 DNA sequence: TGTGCCAGCTCACCACCGGCAATAAGTGGCGGCTACGAGCAGTACTTC.

This clonotype was picked up many times. The chain carries TRBV29-1 and TRBJ1-1; possibly TRBD1 for D (6 bases). V lost 7 bases and J 5 bases, leaving 14 bases between the germline ends. There are 12 residues in the CDR3. Germline-derived CDR1 and CDR2 are SQVTM and ANQGSEA. The DNA of the CDR3 is TGCAGCGCAGATTTTACAGGGACTGAAGCTTTCTTT. This translates into CSADFTGTEAFF.

The sample holds a few counts of this clonotype. The V gene is TRBV7-2, the J gene TRBJ1-1; 7 bases align to TRBD1. Germline loops: CDR1 SGHTA, CDR2 FQGNSA. This CDR3 is 15 amino acids long. The ends lost 6 bases at V and 1 base at J; junction bases unmatched: 8. The CDR3 protein is CASSPKAGGNTEAFF. In DNA form, the CDR3 reads TGTGCCAGCAGTCCAAAAGCAGGGGGGAACACTGAAGCTTTCTTT.

Turning to this clonotype: One junction end disagrees with the germline gene, perhaps due to a read error. The gene calls are TRBV5-1 and TRBJ2-1; no reliable D call. This CDR3 comprises 14 residues. Germline V lookup: CDR1 SGHRS, CDR2 YFSETQ. The CDR3 here is CASSQDGSNNEQFF. The CDR3 DNA sequence: TGCGCCAGCAGCCAGGACGGCTCCAACAATGAGCAGTTCTTC. The complete variable domain, with remaining parts taken from reference TRBV5-1 and TRBJ2-1, reads KAGVTQTPRYLIKTRGQQVTLSCSPISGHRSVSWYQQTPGQGLQFLFEYFSETQRNKGNFPGRFSGRQFSNSRSEMNVSTLELGDSALYLCASSQDGSNNEQFFGPGTRLTVL.

V usage is TRBV7-2 and J usage is TRBJ2-3; either TRBD1 or TRBD2 may fit D (5 bases each). Per the germline V gene, CDR1 is SGHTA and CDR2 is FQGNSA. Between the trimmed V and J ends, which lost 3 bases and 6 bases, there was a span of 13 bases. The CDR3 extends over 14 amino acids. DNA for the CDR3: TGTGCCAGCAGCTTTCGGGGCCTCGTGGATACGCAGTATTTT. Its protein product is CASSFRGLVDTQYF.

This clonotype was seen repeatedly, ten times or more. The chain joins TRBV12-3 or TRBV12-4 to TRBJ2-6, with 8 bases identical to TRBD2. The V segment lost 2 bases and the J segment 0 bases; nucleotides outside the gene matches: 12. The CDR3 is made up of 20 amino acids. The CDR3 loop is CASSLYPDGRGDSGANVLTF. CDR3 DNA: TGTGCCAGCAGTTTATACCCGGACGGGAGGGGAGACTCTGGGGCCAACGTCCTGACTTTC.

The V call is TRBV28, the J call TRBJ1-5, with TRBD1 matching 10 bases. CDR3 length equals 16 residues. Germline V gene sequence: CDR1 MDHEN, CDR2 SYDVKM. The V segment lost 6 bases and the J segment 2 bases; nucleotides outside the gene matches: 7. The CDR3 region is CASRPTGGQGNQPQHF. The DNA for the CDR3 is TGTGCCAGCAGGCCGACAGGGGGCCAGGGCAATCAGCCCCAGCATTTT.

This clonotype was recorded at least ten times. The V call is TRBV29-1, the J call TRBJ1-2; TRBD1 is a possible D gene (6 bases). V lost 1 base and J 2 bases, leaving 14 bases between the germline ends. The CDR3 extends over 15 amino acids. Looked up from germline, CDR1 is SQVTM and CDR2 is ANQGSEA. The DNA for the CDR3 is TGCAGCGTTGAAGGCCCACAGGGAACGAACTATGGCTACACCTTC. It yields the protein CSVEGPQGTNYGYTF.

The table lists this clonotype with many counts. The chain couples TRBV24-1 to TRBJ1-1, with D perhaps TRBD1 (5 bases). Trimming took 2 bases from V and 2 from J, leaving 5 bases between them. CDR1 and CDR2 (germline): KGHDR, SFDVKD. The length of the CDR3 is 13 residues. CDR3 loop: CATSDWGNTEAFF. In DNA form, the CDR3 reads TGTGCCACCAGTGATTGGGGCAACACTGAAGCTTTCTTT.

The table lists this clonotype with a count of one. The chain has TRBV20-1 and TRBJ1-6; D gene ambiguous. The V gene lost 1 base and the J gene lost 3 bases, with 13 bases spanning the gap. The CDR3 has 16 residues. The germline CDR1 and CDR2 sequences are DFQATT and SNEGSKA (reference sequence). The CDR3, as DNA: TGCAGTGCTAGAGGCCAGCCGCTAATCTATAATTCACCCCTCCACTTT. Protein product: CSARGQPLIYNSPLHF.

About this clonotype itself: This may arise from a read error, as a much more abundant clone is one base away. The rearrangement links TRBV29-1 to TRBJ2-7; D may be TRBD1 or TRBD2 (7 bases each). This CDR3 has 15 residues. CDR1 and CDR2 (germline): SQVTM, ANQGSEA. CDR3 coding DNA: TGCATCGTTGAAGAGCGGGACAGACGCCAATACGAGCAGTACTTC. It encodes CIVEERDRRQYEQYF.